The sequence of this T cell receptor (beta chain) was determined in a study of CD8+ T cells in alopecia areata. In the study overall: At a dose of 5 to 10 mg twice daily, oral tofacitinib was given to treated patients.

V shed 2 bases and J shed 0 bases, with 14 bases lying between them. The V gene's germline CDR1 is SGHTA and CDR2 FQGNSA. The CDR3 is 18 residues long. cDNA reverse transcribed from extracted RNA served as the sequencing template. Assay: immunoSEQ multiplex PCR; the TCRdb copy retains only in-frame clones and omits some. Of around 190,000 clones detected, approximately 67% appear once; the ten largest clones hold about 1.3%. Specified treatment: oral pan-JAK inhibitor, 5-10 mg twice daily. CD4+ and CD8+ T cells were sorted from PBMCs stained for CD3, CD4 and CD8. This clone has only a few counts. This sequence originates from a human donor with alopecia areata. V is TRBV7-2 and J is TRBJ2-6; maybe TRBD1 (6 bases). This specimen was CD4+ T cells sorted from blood, taken between weeks 47 and 50, from a patient treated with tofacitinib. The CDR3 sequence is CASSLTWQGTSGANVLTF. As DNA, the CDR3 is TGTGCCAGCAGCTTAACATGGCAGGGGACCTCTGGGGCCAACGTCCTGACTTTC. Using reference TRBV7-2 and TRBJ2-6 for the parts outside the CDR3, the full variable domain is GAGVSQSPSNKVTEKGKDVELRCDPISGHTALYWYRQSLGQGLEFLIYFQGNSAPDKSGLPSDRFSAERTGGSVSTLTIQRTQQEDSAVYLCASSLTWQGTSGANVLTFGAGSRLTVL.